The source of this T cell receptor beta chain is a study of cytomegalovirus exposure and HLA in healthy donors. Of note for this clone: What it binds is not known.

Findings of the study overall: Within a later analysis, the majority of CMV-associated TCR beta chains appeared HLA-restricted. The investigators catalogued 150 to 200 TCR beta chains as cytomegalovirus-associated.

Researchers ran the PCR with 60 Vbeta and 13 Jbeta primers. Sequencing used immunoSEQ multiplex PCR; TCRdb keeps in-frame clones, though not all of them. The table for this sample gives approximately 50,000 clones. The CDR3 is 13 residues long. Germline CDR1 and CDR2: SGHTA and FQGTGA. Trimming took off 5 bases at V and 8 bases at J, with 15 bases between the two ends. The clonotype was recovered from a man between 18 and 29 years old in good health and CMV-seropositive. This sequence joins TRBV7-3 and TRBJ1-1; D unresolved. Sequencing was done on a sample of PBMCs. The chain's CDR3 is CASSPLPGWEAFF. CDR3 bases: TGTGCCAGCAGCCCCCTACCCGGGTGGGAAGCTTTCTTT.